The subject of this entry is one T cell receptor (beta chain). This clonotype was observed a handful of times. Its target antigen remains unknown. No base qualities exist here, and no much larger clone lies one base off it. According to the germline V gene, CDR1 reads KGHDR and CDR2 reads SFDVKD. The CDR3 contains 18 residues, cysteine and phenylalanine counted. Just the 54-base CDR3 DNA is kept, in frame starting at base 1. Trimming leaves V shorter by 4 bases and J shorter by 7 bases, with the junction holding 18 bases beyond the gene matches. This record belongs to a study of identical twins (dated by TCRdb to 2016 to 2017). With respect to the entire study: To test whether fetal clonotypes persist, this study deep-sequenced TCR alpha and beta repertoires from monozygotic twins, from unrelated adults of various ages, and from cord blood. To rule out contamination, the twin experiments were replicated at different times with different library preparation protocols. The study at large found these results: The excess sharing between twins in beta out-of-frame sequences was weaker because fewer shared sequences reduced the signal-to-noise ratio. Recombination models systematically underestimated out-of-frame TCR alpha sharing in monozygotic twins but agreed with sharing between unrelated individuals. Invariant T cells such as MAIT and iNKT could partly confound zero-insertion analyses, although diverse VJ usage argued against such confounding for most clonotypes. Abundant cord blood beta clonotypes carried fewer insertions; young adult naive repertoires showed a weaker similar trend, while memory repertoires showed none. Compared with coincidental sharing between unrelated individuals, out-of-frame TCR alpha sequences shared between twins showed an excess of sequences with low generation probability. Because the same donors could not be followed over many years, the conclusions relied on cross-sectional statistical analysis.

Only healthy Caucasian donors were included. Preparation of the library involved 5' RACE. Sequencing took place on an Illumina HiSeq 2000. A universal primer binding site was added through template switching, and the final cDNA carried a unique molecular identifier so that TCR cDNA molecules could be counted accurately. First-strand cDNA for TCR alpha and beta chains was synthesized from specific primers in the conserved constant-segment region. To control for contamination, every cDNA library carried two barcodes: a SMART-Mk sample barcode plus Illumina barcodes. TruSeq adapter sequences, together with Illumina sample barcodes, were added in two successive PCR steps. Sequencing of the TCR alpha and beta cDNA libraries was done on the Illumina HiSeq platform using custom primers. The study's processing was this. Raw reads were processed with MiGEC to extract unique molecular identifiers, and MiXCR was used to determine CDR3 positions. Recombination models were inferred per individual with the repgenHMM and IGoR tools using an EM algorithm. The analysis of shared clonotypes was done with the tcR package in R, with sharing normalized by the product of cloneset sizes. To study raw recombination free of thymic and clonal selection effects, out-of-frame nonproductive sequences were analyzed. Through fastp at Q25 and MiXCR, TCRdb rebuilt clones from the public reads, retaining in-frame beta chains. A single entry per CDR3 protein holds the most common genes and DNA from its merged rows. TCRdb's processing, not the authors', yielded these V and J calls. This sample lists around 1.7 million distinct CDR3 sequences; around a third were detected once. Jointly, the top ten make up approximately 0.29% of the sample.

The sequence joins TRBV24-1 to TRBJ2-1; TRBD1 matches 7 bases in the middle. Sequenced input: cord blood. The sequence was obtained from a newborn girl in good health. The nucleotide sequence is given as TGTGCCACCAGTGACGCGTTCGTAAGACAGGGATTCGTGAATGAGCAGTTCTTC. Protein translation: CATSDAFVRQGFVNEQFF.